Presented here are 15 T cell receptor beta chains from one specimen sequenced in a study of blood T cell repertoires in COVID-19. Profiled with immunoSEQ multiplex PCR; TCRdb holds only in-frame clones, not every one. The sample holds some 220,000 clones; approximately 85% are singletons and the top ten take about 5%. Specimen: peripheral blood. These receptors were collected from a woman in her sixties or seventies with COVID-19, enrolled during active disease.

This clone was picked up one time. This rearrangement joins TRBV5-4 to TRBJ2-7; TRBD2 aligns across 9 bases. Germline V gene data show CDR1 as SGHNT and CDR2 as YYREEE (reference sequence). V lost 5 bases to trimming and J lost 1 base; unmatched junction nucleotides: 7. The CDR3 is made up of 15 amino acids. The CDR3 reads CASRSSGGASYEQYF. The CDR3 nucleotides read TGTGCCAGCAGAAGTAGCGGGGGCGCTTCCTACGAGCAGTACTTC.

The gene calls are TRBV30 and TRBJ2-2; D is ambiguous. CDR1 is GTSNPN and CDR2 is SVGIG in the germline V gene (reference sequence). CDR3 length: 11 residues. Trimming removed 8 bases at V and 3 bases at J, with 7 bases between. The CDR3 spells CAVDYTGELFF. The CDR3 bases are TGTGCCGTAGATTACACCGGGGAGCTGTTTTTT.

This clone was counted between two and nine times. The gene calls are TRBV28 and TRBJ1-2; 7 bases agree with TRBD1. Germline V CDR1 and CDR2: MDHEN, SYDVKM. This CDR3 spans 14 amino acids. With V trimmed by 5 bases and J by 4 bases, 7 bases remained unmatched. This CDR3 reads CASSLRDSLYGYTF. CDR3 bases: TGTGCCAGCAGTCTCCGGGACAGCCTCTATGGCTACACCTTC.

The chain employs TRBV29-1 and TRBJ1-2, with D possibly TRBD1 on 5 matching bases. V lost 4 bases to trimming and J lost 3 bases, with 12 bases between them. Germline V gives CDR1 SQVTM, CDR2 ANQGSEA. CDR3 size: 13 residues. Written as DNA, the CDR3 is TGCAGCGTTGTCTGGGGGGGTGACTATGGCTACACCTTC. This gives the protein CSVVWGGDYGYTF.

The chain recombines TRBV28 with TRBJ2-4, with a tentative D call TRBD2 (5 bases). The CDR3 covers 13 residues. Deletions cut 6 bases from V and 11 bases from J, with 17 bases between. CDR1 and CDR2 from the germline V gene are MDHEN and SYDVKM. The CDR3 DNA follows: TGTGCCAGCAGGGGAGCGGACTCTGATTTTCAGTACTTC. Residues: CASRGADSDFQYF.

This chain joins TRBV6-2 or TRBV6-3 and TRBJ1-1; D is undetermined. Germline-derived CDR1 and CDR2 are MNHEY and SVGEGT. Trimming took off 1 base at V and 1 base at J, with 7 bases between the two ends. The CDR3 runs to 14 residues. The CDR3 sequence is CASSYFLPNTEAFF. The CDR3 bases are TGTGCCAGCAGTTACTTCCTCCCGAACACTGAAGCTTTCTTT.

V is TRBV19 and J is TRBJ1-4, with 10 nucleotides matching TRBD1. The CDR3 extends over 18 amino acids. The ends lost 5 bases at V and 0 bases at J; junction bases unmatched: 9. CDR1 LNHDA and CDR2 SQIVND come from the germline V gene (reference sequence). CDR3 region: CASSPYFGQGATNEKLFF. DNA for the CDR3: TGTGCCAGTAGTCCGTATTTCGGACAGGGGGCAACTAATGAAAAACTGTTTTTT.

The CDR3 nucleotides are TGTGCCAGCAGCTTAGGGTCACCGGGAGAGACCCAGTACTTC. Protein sequence: CASSLGSPGETQYF. The gene calls are TRBV7-8 and TRBJ2-5; D remains ambiguous. Trimming shortened V by 1 base and J by 4 bases, and 10 bases separated the two germline ends. The CDR3 has 14 amino acids. The germline CDR1 and CDR2 sequences are SGHVS and FQNEAQ. The complete variable domain, with remaining parts taken from reference TRBV7-8 and TRBJ2-5, reads GAGVSQSPRYKVAKRGQDVALRCDPISGHVSLFWYQQALGQGPEFLTYFQNEAQLDKSGLPSDRFFAERPEGSVSTLKIQRTQQEDSAVYLCASSLGSPGETQYFGPGTRLLVL.

The gene calls are TRBV6-6 and TRBJ1-3, with a weak D call TRBD1 (5 bases). The V end lost 2 bases, the J end lost 3 bases, and 11 bases lay between the germline ends. The CDR3 consists of 15 residues. The germline gives CDR1 MNHNY, CDR2 SVGAGI (reference sequence). The CDR3: CASSYEVRDGNTIYF. The DNA for the CDR3 is TGTGCCAGCAGTTACGAGGTCAGGGATGGAAACACCATATATTTT.

This rearrangement joins TRBV14 to TRBJ1-2, with 9 bases fitting TRBD1. V was clipped by 3 bases and J by 6 bases; unmatched bases: 8. The CDR3 length is 15 residues. From germline, CDR1 is SGHDN and CDR2 FVKESK. This chain's CDR3 is CASSQRTGDLNGYTF. CDR3 coding DNA: TGTGCCAGCAGCCAGCGGACAGGGGATTTGAATGGCTACACCTTC.

The chain recombines TRBV5-6 with TRBJ2-7; the match to TRBD1 covers 8 bases. There are 17 residues in the CDR3. V trimming: 4 bases; J trimming: 3 bases; junction bases outside the gene matches: 15. Germline CDR1 and CDR2: SGHDT and YYEEEE. CDR3 amino acids: CASSPTIPGQGGYEQYF. CDR3 coding DNA: TGTGCCAGCAGCCCTACCATACCAGGACAGGGCGGCTACGAGCAGTACTTC. The full variable domain, its missing parts supplied by reference TRBV5-6 and TRBJ2-7, is DAGVTQSPTHLIKTRGQQVTLRCSPKSGHDTVSWYQQALGQGPQFIFQYYEEEERQRGNFPDRFSGHQFPNYSSELNVNALLLGDSALYLCASSPTIPGQGGYEQYFGPGTRLTVT.

This clone was detected once. The rearrangement links TRBV6-4 to TRBJ2-7; D may be TRBD1 (5 bases). The CDR3 runs 16 residues. Trimming shortened V by 6 bases and J by 4 bases, and 22 bases separated the two germline ends. CDR1 and CDR2 from the germline V gene are MRHNA and SNTAGT. The CDR3 DNA follows: TGTGCCAGCAGCAACGGTAGGGGCAGGGCGGTTTACGAGCAGTACTTC. It is translated as CASSNGRGRAVYEQYF.

V usage is TRBV11-2 and J usage is TRBJ2-7; 9 nucleotides match TRBD1. Germline V gene sequence: CDR1 SGHAT, CDR2 FQNNGV. J gave up 3 bases and V 3 bases, and 3 bases lay outside the gene matches. There are 14 residues in the CDR3. This CDR3 reads CASSFPGQGYEQYF. In DNA, the CDR3 is TGTGCCAGCAGCTTCCCGGGACAGGGCTACGAGCAGTACTTC.

The chain joins TRBV9 to TRBJ2-1, with D perhaps matching TRBD2 (5 bases). Germline V CDR1 and CDR2: SGDLS, YYNGEE. This CDR3 spans 13 amino acids. The germline V and J ends were trimmed by 4 bases and 1 base, with 6 bases remaining between them. The DNA of the CDR3 is TGTGCCAGCAGCCCGGGGTCCTACAATGAGCAGTTCTTC. Residues: CASSPGSYNEQFF.

This chain joins TRBV6-4 and TRBJ2-1, with TRBD2 matching 9 bases. Germline trimming cut 5 bases from V and 0 bases from J; bases unmatched to any gene: 5. The CDR3 has 16 amino acids. Germline CDR1 is MRHNA and CDR2 is SNTAGT. This CDR3 is CASSRTSVSSYNEQFF. In nucleotides, the CDR3 is TGTGCCAGCAGTCGGACTAGCGTAAGCTCCTACAATGAGCAGTTCTTC.